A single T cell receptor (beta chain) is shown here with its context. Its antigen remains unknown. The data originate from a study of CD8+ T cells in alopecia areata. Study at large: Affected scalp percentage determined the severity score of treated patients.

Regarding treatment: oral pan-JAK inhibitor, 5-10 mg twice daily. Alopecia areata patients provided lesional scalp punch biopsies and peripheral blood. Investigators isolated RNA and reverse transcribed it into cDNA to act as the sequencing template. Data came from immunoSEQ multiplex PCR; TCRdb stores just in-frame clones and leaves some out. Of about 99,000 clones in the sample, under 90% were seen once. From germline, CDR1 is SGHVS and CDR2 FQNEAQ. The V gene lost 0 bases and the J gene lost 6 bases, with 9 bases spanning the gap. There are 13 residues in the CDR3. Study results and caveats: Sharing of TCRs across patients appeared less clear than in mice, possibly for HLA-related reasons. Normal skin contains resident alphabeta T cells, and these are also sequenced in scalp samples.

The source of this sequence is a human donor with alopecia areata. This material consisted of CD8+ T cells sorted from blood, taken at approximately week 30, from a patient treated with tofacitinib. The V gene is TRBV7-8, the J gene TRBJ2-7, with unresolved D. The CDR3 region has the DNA TGTGCCAGCAGCTTAGCTTCGCCCGGCGAGCAGTACTTC. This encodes CASSLASPGEQYF.